One and the same sample provided the 32 T cell receptor beta chains below, sequenced in a study of T cell responses to AZD1222 COVID-19 vaccine. This table comes from immunoSEQ multiplex PCR, and its TCRdb copy is limited to in-frame clones, with some not included. The table includes over 95,000 clones, 80% to 90% detected once. The specimen comprised peripheral blood, sampled on day 0 of AZD1222 vaccination. These receptors all come from an adult in good health.

CDR3 region: CASSSGRWDTYEQYF. The DNA for the CDR3 is TGTGCCAGCAGCTCCGGGCGGTGGGATACCTACGAGCAGTACTTC. The chain combines TRBV7-8 with TRBJ2-7; D unresolved. Looked up from germline, CDR1 is SGHVS and CDR2 is FQNEAQ. CDR3 size: 15 residues. Between the trimmed V and J ends, which lost 4 bases and 2 bases, there was a span of 15 bases. The complete variable domain, with remaining parts taken from reference TRBV7-8 and TRBJ2-7, reads GAGVSQSPRYKVAKRGQDVALRCDPISGHVSLFWYQQALGQGPEFLTYFQNEAQLDKSGLPSDRFFAERPEGSVSTLKIQRTQQEDSAVYLCASSSGRWDTYEQYFGPGTRLTVT.

The V gene is TRBV7-8, the J gene TRBJ2-7, with no clear D. V gave up 5 bases and J gave up 6 bases, with 14 bases separating them. The CDR3 sequence is 13 residues long. The germline V gene has CDR1 SGHVS and CDR2 FQNEAQ. The CDR3 is CASSPSPGREQYF. The CDR3, as DNA: TGTGCCAGCAGCCCCAGCCCCGGACGCGAGCAGTACTTC. The full variable domain, in which reference TRBV7-8 and TRBJ2-7 provide the parts outside the CDR3, is GAGVSQSPRYKVAKRGQDVALRCDPISGHVSLFWYQQALGQGPEFLTYFQNEAQLDKSGLPSDRFFAERPEGSVSTLKIQRTQQEDSAVYLCASSPSPGREQYFGPGTRLTVT.

The chain combines TRBV4-3 with TRBJ2-7; TRBD1 aligns across 8 bases. Germline lookup yields CDR1 LGHNA and CDR2 YSLEER. V lost 1 base, J lost 2 bases, and 4 bases stayed unmatched. The CDR3 has 15 residues. As DNA, the CDR3 is TGCGCCAGCAGCCAAGGTGCAGGGGGCACCTACGAGCAGTACTTC. Amino acid sequence: CASSQGAGGTYEQYF.

V is TRBV19 and J is TRBJ2-6; tentative D call: TRBD1 (6 bases). CDR3 size: 24 residues. Looked up from germline, CDR1 is LNHDA and CDR2 is SQIVND (reference sequence). The V gene lost 2 bases and the J gene lost 0 bases, with 32 bases spanning the gap. The CDR3 bases are TGTGCCAGTAGTATACTGGTTCTCGGCGGGCCATGGGGACAAGCCGCCTCTGGGGCCAACGTCCTGACTTTC. Amino acids: CASSILVLGGPWGQAASGANVLTF. The variable domain in full, completed from reference TRBV19 and TRBJ2-6, reads DGGITQSPKYLFRKEGQNVTLSCEQNLNHDAMYWYRQDPGQGLRLIYYSQIVNDFQKGDIAEGYSVSREKKESFPLTVTSAQKNPTAFYLCASSILVLGGPWGQAASGANVLTFGAGSRLTVL.

The CDR3 nucleotides read TGTGCCAGCAGCTTGGGGACAGGACAGCCCCAGCATTTT. Protein sequence: CASSLGTGQPQHF. The gene calls are TRBV11-2 and TRBJ1-5; TRBD1 aligns across 8 bases. Trimming took 3 bases from V and 7 from J; bases not matched to a gene: 2. Germline CDR1 is SGHAT and CDR2 is FQNNGV. The CDR3 covers 13 residues.

This sequence joins TRBV28 and TRBJ2-7, with a tentative D call TRBD2 (6 bases). V was pared by 8 bases and J by 3 bases, with 17 bases between. The CDR3 is 14 amino acids. Germline CDR1 reads MDHEN; CDR2 reads SYDVKM. The CDR3 nucleotides read TGTGCCAGCCGTTGGGCGGGGACCCGCTACGAGCAGTACTTC. It yields the protein CASRWAGTRYEQYF.

The chain is built from TRBV6-5 and TRBJ2-7; the match to TRBD1 covers 9 bases. The V gene's germline CDR1 is MNHEY and CDR2 SVGAGI. The J segment lost 5 bases and the V segment lost 5 bases, leaving 4 bases of the junction unmatched. The CDR3 runs to 13 residues. CDR3 residues: CASSRTGVDEQYF. CDR3 sequence (DNA): TGTGCCAGCAGTCGGACAGGGGTCGACGAGCAGTACTTC.

Concerning this clone itself: The junction departs from the called germline gene at one end, perhaps through a read error. Other DNA sequences in the sample encode the same CDR3. This rearrangement joins TRBV18 to TRBJ1-1, with TRBD1 as a possible D gene (5 bases). Germline CDR1 reads KGHSH; CDR2 reads LQKENI. The CDR3 is 12 amino acids. CDR3 nucleotide sequence: TGTGCCAGCTCCCCCGAAGGGGCTGAGGCTTTCTTT. This gives the protein CASSPEGAEAFF.

This chain links TRBV4-1 with TRBJ2-3; 14 bases line up with TRBD2. Germline V lookup: CDR1 MGHRA, CDR2 YSYEKL. Losses at the gene ends were 5 bases for V and 3 bases for J; bases not matched to a gene: 10. The CDR3 contains 18 residues. In nucleotides, the CDR3 is TGCGCCAGCAGCGCCGGGACTAGCGGGAGAGGAGTGACAGATACGCAGTATTTT. This codes for CASSAGTSGRGVTDTQYF.

This clone was seen once. The chain carries TRBV11-3 and TRBJ2-1; 10 bases agree with TRBD1. The V gene end was trimmed by 4 bases and the J gene end by 3 bases; junction bases not matched to a gene: 3. The germline V gene encodes CDR1 SGHNT and CDR2 YENEEA. This CDR3 is 15 amino acids long. The CDR3 loop reads CASSSGQGYYNEQFF. CDR3 bases: TGTGCCAGCAGCTCGGGACAGGGGTACTACAATGAGCAGTTCTTC.

Notes on this clone: The junction shows a germline mismatch at one end, possibly a read error. The V gene is TRBV7-9, the J gene TRBJ2-3; 9 bases are a match to TRBD2. Germline CDR1 SEHNR, CDR2 FQNEAQ (reference sequence). The CDR3 length is 13 residues. CDR3 sequence: CATSGGRTDTQYF. The CDR3 region has the DNA TGTGCCACCAGCGGGGGGAGGACAGATACGCAGTATTTT.

As DNA, the CDR3 is TGTGCCAGCAGCCAGGGGGACTTAGGGACCCAGTACTTC. The encoded protein is CASSQGDLGTQYF. V and J are TRBV7-9 and TRBJ2-5, with a possible D match to TRBD1 (7 bases). This CDR3 region has 13 residues. V lost 5 bases to trimming and J lost 7 bases, with 14 bases between them. Germline V gene sequence: CDR1 SEHNR, CDR2 FQNEAQ (reference sequence).

The chain joins TRBV7-2 to TRBJ2-1; perhaps D is TRBD1 or TRBD2 (5 bases each). CDR1 is SGHTA, CDR2 FQGNSA, per germline. Trimming pared 4 bases from V and 15 bases from J, leaving 16 bases between. There are 12 residues in the CDR3. The DNA of the CDR3 is TGTGCCAGCAGCTCCGGGACCCCAAGCGGGTTCTTC. This encodes CASSSGTPSGFF.

This chain links TRBV7-2 with TRBJ2-2, with 7 bases aligning to TRBD1. Germline trimming cut 5 bases from V and 1 base from J; bases unmatched to any gene: 7. The CDR3 totals 16 residues. CDR1 is SGHTA, CDR2 FQGNSA, per germline. CDR3 in DNA: TGTGCCAGCAGCCCGGACAGGACCTTGAACACCGGGGAGCTGTTTTTT. Its translation: CASSPDRTLNTGELFF.

The chain has TRBV24-1 and TRBJ2-3, with D possibly being TRBD2 (7 bases). Trimming left V 3 bases short and J 3 bases short, with 15 bases between. The CDR3 has 16 amino acids. Per germline, CDR1 KGHDR and CDR2 SFDVKD. This chain's CDR3 is CATSDGGASSTDTQYF. DNA for the CDR3: TGTGCCACCAGTGATGGGGGGGCTAGCTCTACAGATACGCAGTATTTT.

The sample holds many counts of this clone. The V and J genes are TRBV6-2 or TRBV6-3 and TRBJ2-5, with D perhaps TRBD2 (5 bases). This CDR3 spans 15 amino acids. Germline CDR1 MNHEY, CDR2 SVGEGT. V dropped 5 bases and J dropped 7 bases, with 20 bases sitting between them. Here the CDR3 reads CASSHDSVNWGTQYF. Here the CDR3 DNA reads TGTGCCAGCAGTCACGATAGCGTAAATTGGGGGACCCAGTACTTC.

This chain uses TRBV10-1 with TRBJ1-5, with D tentatively TRBD1 (5 bases). The germline V and J ends were trimmed by 4 bases and 5 bases, with 24 bases remaining between them. Germline-derived CDR1 and CDR2 are WNHNN and SYGVQD (reference sequence). The CDR3 covers 18 residues. CDR3: CASSGDSSSDTFDQPQHF. DNA for the CDR3: TGCGCCAGCAGTGGGGACTCATCCTCGGACACGTTCGATCAGCCCCAGCATTTT.

The rearrangement links TRBV5-1 to TRBJ1-1; D is unclear. Germline V gene lookup returns CDR1 SGHRS and CDR2 YFSETQ. V was shortened by 1 base and J by 0 bases, with 19 bases between the two germline ends. This CDR3 comprises 18 residues. CDR3 sequence: CASSLPSGDWELNTEAFF. CDR3 coding DNA: TGCGCCAGCAGCTTGCCCAGTGGGGATTGGGAGCTGAACACTGAAGCTTTCTTT.

This chain's CDR3 is CASSYSQDGVGNTF. The CDR3 DNA is TGTGCCAGCAGTTACTCTCAGGACGGGGTGGGGAACACCTTC. The chain links TRBV6-6 to TRBJ1-2; D gene uncertain. Germline-derived CDR1 and CDR2 are MNHNY and SVGAGI (reference sequence). The CDR3 contains 14 residues. V dropped 0 bases and J dropped 12 bases, with 17 bases sitting between them.

The rearrangement uses TRBV7-2 and TRBJ1-6; D gene uncertain. Trimming shortened V by 3 bases and J by 12 bases, and 15 bases separated the two germline ends. Germline V gene lookup returns CDR1 SGHTA and CDR2 FQGNSA. The CDR3 runs 14 residues. The CDR3 coding sequence is TGTGCCAGCAGCTTGTCGTCCGGTGGGAAACCCCTCCACTTT. The encoded protein is CASSLSSGGKPLHF.

This clone has only one observation. V gene TRBV11-2 combines with J gene TRBJ2-5; D uncertain. The CDR3 consists of 15 residues. Deletions cut 5 bases from V and 4 bases from J, with 17 bases between. The germline gives CDR1 SGHAT, CDR2 FQNNGV. The CDR3 region is CASSESDVARETQYF. The CDR3 nucleotides are TGTGCCAGCAGCGAATCGGACGTGGCGCGAGAGACCCAGTACTTC.

In DNA, the CDR3 is TGTGCCAGCAGTTTAGTTCCCCGTCCGAATGAGCAGTTCTTC. This encodes CASSLVPRPNEQFF. The chain uses TRBV27 and TRBJ2-1, with D hard to call. Germline lookup yields CDR1 MNHEY and CDR2 SMNVEV (reference sequence). The V and J ends lost 2 bases and 7 bases respectively, with 12 bases between them. The CDR3 loop spans 14 amino acids.

The genes are TRBV19 and TRBJ2-2, with 10 nucleotides matching TRBD1. Germline lookup yields CDR1 LNHDA and CDR2 SQIVND (reference sequence). The V segment lost 11 bases and the J segment 4 bases; nucleotides outside the gene matches: 19. CDR3 length equals 18 residues. Written as DNA, the CDR3 is TGTGCCTCGACCGGGGGACAGGGGCCCGGGGGGAGCACCGGGGAGCTGTTTTTT. Protein product: CASTGGQGPGGSTGELFF. Full variable domain (missing parts from reference TRBV19 and TRBJ2-2): DGGITQSPKYLFRKEGQNVTLSCEQNLNHDAMYWYRQDPGQGLRLIYYSQIVNDFQKGDIAEGYSVSREKKESFPLTVTSAQKNPTAFYLCASTGGQGPGGSTGELFFGEGSRLTVL.

This clone came up a few times. The chain combines TRBV13 with TRBJ2-7, with 8 bases identical to TRBD1. Trimming took 5 bases from V and 4 from J; bases not matched to a gene: 7. The CDR3 is 14 residues long. Germline CDR1 PRHDT, CDR2 FYEKMQ (reference sequence). The CDR3 DNA follows: TGTGCCAGCAGCACCAGGGGGCTCGAGTACGAGCAGTACTTC. This sequence encodes CASSTRGLEYEQYF.

This clone appeared a few times. The rearrangement links TRBV7-9 to TRBJ2-2; D possibly corresponds to TRBD2 (6 bases). The CDR3 has 17 amino acids. Germline CDR1 SEHNR, CDR2 FQNEAQ (reference sequence). V was trimmed by 1 base and J by 2 bases, leaving 14 bases between them. In DNA form, the CDR3 reads TGTGCCAGCAGCTTAGAATCTGCGGGGAGAAACACCGGGGAGCTGTTTTTT. It specifies CASSLESAGRNTGELFF.

The J gene is TRBJ2-2, the V gene TRBV6-1; D may match TRBD1 or TRBD2 (5 bases each). This CDR3 is built from 13 residues. Per germline, CDR1 MNHNS and CDR2 SASEGT. Trimming shortened V by 1 base and J by 5 bases, and 5 bases separated the two germline ends. In DNA, the CDR3 is TGTGCCAGCAGTGAAGGGGGGACCGGGGAGCTGTTTTTT. Translated: CASSEGGTGELFF.

This rearrangement joins TRBV28 to TRBJ1-2; no definite D call. Trimming stripped 7 bases from V and 8 bases from J, with 11 bases between. CDR1 and CDR2 (germline): MDHEN, SYDVKM. This CDR3 spans 11 amino acids. In DNA, the CDR3 is TGTGCCAGCACTAGCGTAAGGGGCTACACCTTC. It translates to CASTSVRGYTF.

The chain combines TRBV15 with TRBJ2-1; D gene ambiguous. This CDR3 has 15 amino acids. Germline V lookup: CDR1 LNHNV, CDR2 YYDKDF (reference sequence). Trimming removed 5 bases at V and 0 bases at J, with 11 bases between. This CDR3 is CATSEARVSYNEQFF. The CDR3 DNA is TGTGCCACCAGCGAGGCAAGGGTCTCCTACAATGAGCAGTTCTTC.

V and J are TRBV5-6 and TRBJ2-3, with D unresolved. The V and J ends lost 0 bases and 2 bases respectively, with 10 bases between them. CDR3 length: 15 residues. Germline V CDR1 and CDR2: SGHDT, YYEEEE. The CDR3 spells CASSLGQITTDTQYF. In DNA, the CDR3 is TGTGCCAGCAGCTTGGGGCAGATCACCACAGATACGCAGTATTTT.

V gene TRBV28 combines with J gene TRBJ2-7, with 8 bases aligning to TRBD2. The germline V gene encodes CDR1 MDHEN and CDR2 SYDVKM. V lost 6 bases to trimming and J lost 3 bases; unmatched junction nucleotides: 7. This CDR3 region has 14 residues. The DNA for the CDR3 is TGTGCCAGCAGGTCCTCAGGGACTAGCTACGAGCAGTACTTC. Its translation: CASRSSGTSYEQYF.

Notes on this clone: The junction differs from germline at one of its ends, possibly a read error. V usage is TRBV7-7 and J usage is TRBJ2-5; 8 positions match TRBD2. CDR1 and CDR2 from the germline V gene are SSHAT and FNYEAQ (reference sequence). This CDR3 has 15 amino acids. CDR3: CASSLRGGPKETQYF. CDR3 nucleotide sequence: TGTGCTAGCAGCTTACGGGGGGGCCCCAAAGAGACCCAGTACTTC.

The V and J genes are TRBV5-6 and TRBJ2-2; no firm D call. Germline CDR1 SGHDT, CDR2 YYEEEE. V shed 1 base and J shed 3 bases, with 10 bases lying between them. CDR3 size: 15 residues. For the CDR3, the DNA is TGTGCCAGCAGCTTGTATGCTACTGACACCGGGGAGCTGTTTTTT. Translating it yields CASSLYATDTGELFF. Looking up the rest from reference TRBV5-6 and TRBJ2-2 gives the full variable domain: DAGVTQSPTHLIKTRGQQVTLRCSPKSGHDTVSWYQQALGQGPQFIFQYYEEEERQRGNFPDRFSGHQFPNYSSELNVNALLLGDSALYLCASSLYATDTGELFFGEGSRLTVL.